The 27 T cell receptor beta chains listed next were all sequenced from one sample in a study of blood T cell repertoires in COVID-19. The data were produced by immunoSEQ multiplex PCR, yet TCRdb's version contains in-frame clones alone and is incomplete. This table has about 380,000 clones, around 84% appearing once. Sequencing was done on a sample of peripheral blood. These receptors came from a young woman with acute or convalescent COVID-19.

The chain has TRBV29-1 and TRBJ2-2; 15 bases are shared with TRBD2. Looked up from germline, CDR1 is SQVTM and CDR2 is ANQGSEA. The CDR3 consists of 17 residues. The junction had 9 bases not matched to a gene; V was cut back by 7 bases and J by 3 bases. CDR3 sequence (DNA): TGCAGCGCCCGAGGACTAGCGGGAGGGCCGGACACCGGGGAGCTGTTTTTT. This translates into CSARGLAGGPDTGELFF.

This rearrangement joins TRBV10-3 to TRBJ2-5, with 9 bases fitting TRBD1. Germline V gene sequence: CDR1 ENHRY, CDR2 SYGVKD. The ends lost 7 bases at V and 3 bases at J; junction bases unmatched: 3. The CDR3 covers 13 residues. The CDR3 sequence: CAIMRDREETQYF. CDR3 bases: TGTGCCATCATGAGGGACAGGGAAGAGACCCAGTACTTC.

This chain joins TRBV2 and TRBJ2-1; weak D call: TRBD2 (5 bases). V was clipped by 0 bases and J by 4 bases, with 10 bases between them. From germline, CDR1 is SNHLY and CDR2 FYNNEI. This CDR3 contains 15 residues. CDR3 amino acids: CASSEASGAYNEQFF. The CDR3 nucleotides read TGTGCCAGCAGTGAAGCCAGCGGAGCGTACAATGAGCAGTTCTTC.

This chain links TRBV5-1 with TRBJ2-7; 7 bases map to TRBD2. Germline V gene sequence: CDR1 SGHRS, CDR2 YFSETQ. This CDR3 has 17 amino acids. The trim removed 0 bases at V and 3 bases at J, leaving 12 bases unmatched. For the CDR3, the DNA is TGCGCCAGCAGCTTGGGGAGCGGGACCAAAAGAGGCTACGAGCAGTACTTC. Translating it yields CASSLGSGTKRGYEQYF.

This sequence joins TRBV7-2 and TRBJ2-1; 10 bases are shared with TRBD2. V lost 4 bases to trimming and J lost 8 bases; unmatched junction nucleotides: 14. Germline V gene sequence: CDR1 SGHTA, CDR2 FQGNSA. The CDR3 is 17 amino acids. CDR3 region: CASSWGLAGVVWYEQFF. DNA for the CDR3: TGTGCCAGCAGCTGGGGGCTAGCGGGAGTCGTTTGGTATGAGCAGTTCTTC.

The chain couples TRBV25-1 to TRBJ2-1, with D perhaps TRBD2 (5 bases). V was clipped by 5 bases and J by 6 bases, with 14 bases between them. This CDR3 is 14 amino acids long. Germline loops: CDR1 MGHDK, CDR2 SYGVNS. CDR3 in DNA: TGTGCCAGCAGTCCCTCAGCGGATTTCAATGAGCAGTTCTTC. This translates into CASSPSADFNEQFF.

This clone was observed a single time. The V call is TRBV2, the J call TRBJ2-7; 11 positions agree with TRBD1. Germline V gene data show CDR1 as SNHLY and CDR2 as FYNNEI. This CDR3 is built from 14 residues. With 7 bases clipped from V and 7 bases from J, the junction kept 9 bases outside the gene matches. For the CDR3, the DNA is TGTGCCAGCAAGCCGGGACAGGGGGTAAGGGAGCAGTACTTC. Translated, it gives CASKPGQGVREQYF.

The rearrangement uses TRBV20-1 and TRBJ2-3; 9 bases match TRBD1. J lost 6 bases, V lost 3 bases, and 10 bases had no gene match. The CDR3 covers 15 residues. Germline CDR1 and CDR2: DFQATT and SNEGSKA (reference sequence). The CDR3: CSASSGTGYMDTQYF. CDR3 nucleotides: TGCAGTGCTAGTTCCGGGACAGGGTATATGGATACGCAGTATTTT.

This sequence joins TRBV9 and TRBJ2-1; no clear D. CDR1 SGDLS and CDR2 YYNGEE come from the germline V gene. The CDR3 is made up of 13 amino acids. The V end was cut by 4 bases, the J end by 0 bases, with 5 bases between. CDR3 coding DNA: TGTGCCAGCAGCCCGAGCTCCTACAATGAGCAGTTCTTC. It codes for CASSPSSYNEQFF.

The chain uses TRBV28 and TRBJ1-1, with TRBD1 matching 11 bases. This CDR3 spans 16 amino acids. The V segment lost 6 bases and the J segment 0 bases; nucleotides outside the gene matches: 6. CDR1 and CDR2 (germline): MDHEN, SYDVKM. The DNA of the CDR3 is TGTGCCAGCAGCCTCGGGACAGGGGGAATGAACACTGAAGCTTTCTTT. Encoded protein: CASSLGTGGMNTEAFF.

In its sample, this clone was seen a few times. The gene calls are TRBV3-1 (or the pseudogene TRBV3-2) and TRBJ1-4, with 7 bases lining up with TRBD1. Trimming cost V 8 bases and J 4 bases; bases outside gene matches: 10. The CDR3 totals 15 residues. CDR1 and CDR2 from the germline V gene are LGHDT and YNNKEL (reference sequence). The CDR3 DNA is TGTGCCAGCGGTCGACAGGGCTTCGGTAATGAAAAACTGTTTTTT. It specifies CASGRQGFGNEKLFF.

This clone was seen a single time. V and J are TRBV5-4 and TRBJ2-7; TRBD1 matches 9 bases. The V gene's germline CDR1 is SGHNT and CDR2 YYREEE (reference sequence). This CDR3 region has 15 residues. J lost 6 bases, V lost 0 bases, and 7 bases had no gene match. CDR3 residues: CASSLVGTGTTEQYF. The CDR3 DNA sequence: TGTGCCAGCAGCTTGGTCGGGACAGGGACTACCGAGCAGTACTTC.

V is TRBV9 and J is TRBJ2-3; 8 bases are shared with TRBD1. The CDR3 spans 17 residues. V gave up 5 bases and J gave up 3 bases; unmatched junction bases: 14. Per germline, CDR1 SGDLS and CDR2 YYNGEE. CDR3 in amino acids: CASSDPPRTGWTDTQYF. The CDR3 DNA is TGTGCCAGCAGTGATCCACCGAGGACAGGGTGGACAGATACGCAGTATTTT.

The gene calls are TRBV18 and TRBJ1-1; D unclear. Germline assignment: CDR1 KGHSH and CDR2 LQKENI. Trimming removed 0 bases at V and 4 bases at J, with 12 bases between. The CDR3 has 15 amino acids. DNA of the CDR3: TGTGCCAGCTCACCACCGCCAGGTGATCCCACTGAAGCTTTCTTT. Translated, it gives CASSPPPGDPTEAFF.

This rearrangement joins TRBV7-2 to TRBJ2-7; 10 bases fit TRBD1. The CDR3 consists of 16 residues. Trimming cost V 3 bases and J 2 bases; bases outside gene matches: 7. Germline V gene data show CDR1 as SGHTA and CDR2 as FQGNSA. The DNA of the CDR3 is TGTGCCAGCAGCTTTAGGTCCGGGACAGGGGCCTACGAGCAGTACTTC. Protein sequence: CASSFRSGTGAYEQYF.

V usage is TRBV11-1 and J usage is TRBJ2-1; 8 bases fit TRBD2. Germline V gene lookup returns CDR1 SGHAT and CDR2 FQDESV (reference sequence). Trimming cost V 4 bases and J 5 bases; bases outside gene matches: 10. The CDR3 totals 16 residues. The CDR3 DNA follows: TGTGCCAGCAGCTCTCCTTTTAGCGGGGACAACAATGAGCAGTTCTTC. Amino acid sequence: CASSSPFSGDNNEQFF. The full variable domain, its missing parts supplied by reference TRBV11-1 and TRBJ2-1, is EAEVAQSPRYKITEKSQAVAFWCDPISGHATLYWYRQILGQGPELLVQFQDESVVDDSQLPKDRFSAERLKGVDSTLKIQPAELGDSAMYLCASSSPFSGDNNEQFFGPGTRLTVL.

V gene TRBV24-1 combines with J gene TRBJ1-2; D might be TRBD1 (5 bases). The CDR3 has 14 residues. V lost 4 bases to trimming and J lost 8 bases, with 16 bases between them. Germline V gene data show CDR1 as KGHDR and CDR2 as SFDVKD. CDR3 nucleotide sequence: TGTGCCACCAGTGACCACAGCAGGGAATGGGGCTACACCTTC. Encoded protein: CATSDHSREWGYTF.

This clone has a handful of counts. The chain joins TRBV7-9 to TRBJ2-5; 8 nucleotides agree with TRBD1. Germline CDR1 reads SEHNR; CDR2 reads FQNEAQ (reference sequence). V lost 5 bases, J lost 5 bases, and 7 bases stayed unmatched. The CDR3 has 14 amino acids. The DNA for the CDR3 is TGTGCCAGCAGCGTCGGACAGGGCGCGGAGACCCAGTACTTC. Amino acids: CASSVGQGAETQYF.

This clone was observed a few times. The chain has TRBV6-1 and TRBJ1-2, with D hard to call. Between the trimmed V and J ends, which lost 2 bases and 4 bases, there was a span of 14 bases. The CDR3 extends over 15 amino acids. CDR1 is MNHNS, CDR2 SASEGT, per germline. CDR3 bases: TGTGCCAGCAGTGAAATATTGAGCGGCTTCTATGGCTACACCTTC. Its protein is CASSEILSGFYGYTF.

The chain uses TRBV4-1 and TRBJ1-3, with TRBD1 matching 10 bases. The germline V gene has CDR1 MGHRA and CDR2 YSYEKL. The trim removed 4 bases at V and 1 base at J, leaving 1 base unmatched. The CDR3 runs 15 residues. CDR3 region: CASSPGQGSGNTIYF. CDR3 in DNA: TGCGCCAGCAGCCCGGGACAGGGGTCTGGAAACACCATATATTTT.

J is TRBJ1-1 and V is TRBV30; D not certain. Germline V gene data show CDR1 as GTSNPN and CDR2 as SVGIG (reference sequence). The CDR3 extends over 14 amino acids. Trimming shortened V by 1 base and J by 4 bases, and 13 bases separated the two germline ends. The CDR3 DNA reads TGTGCCTGGAGTGCCATAAGAGGTGTCACTGAAGCTTTCTTT. Protein sequence: CAWSAIRGVTEAFF.

CDR3 in DNA: TGCGCCAGCAGCTTGGGGGTAGCGGGGGGCCCCGAGTACTTC. Translation: CASSLGVAGGPEYF. V is TRBV5-1 and J is TRBJ2-5; 10 positions match TRBD2. Germline loops: CDR1 SGHRS, CDR2 YFSETQ. This CDR3 has 14 amino acids. Trimming took 0 bases from V and 12 from J; bases not matched to a gene: 8.

The rearrangement links TRBV6-5 to TRBJ1-4; unclear D gene. Trimming took 8 bases from V and 8 from J, leaving 15 bases between them. The germline gives CDR1 MNHEY, CDR2 SVGAGI. The CDR3 has 13 amino acids. The CDR3 nucleotides are TGTGCCAGCGCCCCCTTCTCGAGAGAAAAACTGTTTTTT. Its protein is CASAPFSREKLFF.

V gene TRBV5-1 combines with J gene TRBJ1-2, with 8 bases lining up with TRBD1. The ends lost 2 bases at V and 3 bases at J; junction bases unmatched: 12. CDR3 length: 17 residues. The V gene's germline CDR1 is SGHRS and CDR2 YFSETQ. The CDR3 nucleotides are TGCGCCAGCAGCTTTGCAGGGGGCGCCGGTGTCGACTATGGCTACACCTTC. Encoded protein: CASSFAGGAGVDYGYTF.

The V and J genes are TRBV5-1 and TRBJ1-1; D not resolved. CDR3 length equals 15 residues. Germline V gene sequence: CDR1 SGHRS, CDR2 YFSETQ. Trimming took off 0 bases at V and 5 bases at J, with 14 bases between the two ends. For the CDR3, the DNA is TGCGCCAGCAGCTTGGTGGGCCCCCGAGGGACTGAAGCTTTCTTT. Translating gives CASSLVGPRGTEAFF.

The genes are TRBV27 and TRBJ2-3, with TRBD2 identical over 9 bases. The trim removed 1 base at V and 2 bases at J, leaving 7 bases unmatched. CDR1 is MNHEY and CDR2 is SMNVEV in the germline V gene (reference sequence). The CDR3 totals 17 residues. CDR3 DNA: TGTGCCAGCAGTTTATACTCGCGGGGGGGCCACACAGATACGCAGTATTTT. Its translation is CASSLYSRGGHTDTQYF.

This clone is medium-sized in the sample. The chain is built from TRBV27 and TRBJ2-7; D perhaps matches TRBD2 (6 bases). Germline loops: CDR1 MNHEY, CDR2 SMNVEV (reference sequence). The CDR3 has 16 residues. V dropped 6 bases and J dropped 4 bases, with 22 bases sitting between them. The CDR3, as DNA: TGTGCCAGCAGCCCAGACAGCCAGGGAGGTTTATACGAGCAGTACTTC. Amino acid sequence: CASSPDSQGGLYEQYF.